This T cell receptor (beta chain) was sequenced in a study of identical twins. Study-wide results and limits: Findings came from cross-sectional statistics, without long-term follow-up of donors.

TCRdb ran MiXCR on the 5' RACE reads and lists one entry per CDR3 protein. The data show about 280,000 distinct CDR3 sequences, approximately 8.5% seen once. Trimming took 6 bases from V and 5 from J, leaving 14 bases between them. The CDR3 contains 14 residues. Germline CDR1 reads SGHKS; CDR2 reads YYEKEE (reference sequence). This clonotype was counted many times. As yet, its antigen is unknown. These data were also filed under a second study, of yellow fever vaccine responses in identical twins.

The sequencing sample was made of memory (CD45RO+) T cells sorted from blood. The TCR was taken from a young woman in good health. This rearrangement joins TRBV5-5 to TRBJ2-2, with TRBD2 as a possible D gene (6 bases). The chain's CDR3 is CASNRRGSTGELFF. DNA of the CDR3: TGTGCCAGCAACCGGCGGGGTAGTACCGGGGAGCTGTTTTTT.